A selection of T cell receptor beta chains follows, all from one sample in a study of T cell repertoires in cytomegalovirus infection. Their antigens are not known. TCRdb passed the reads through MiXCR, listing each CDR3 protein once. Of about 740,000 distinct CDR3 sequences listed, 30% to 40% were seen once; the top ten hold 15% to 20%. The source material was cultured PBMCs, sampled from culture after CMV antigen stimulation. The receptors derive from a human donor in good health (CMV status not recorded). Some clones in this sample may be carry-over from other donors' samples. CDR3s include the opening cysteine and the closing phenylalanine or tryptophan. A D gene is named only where the DNA matches it firmly. Not all rows give a size; the values are once, few, many and, for expanded clones, a class.

J: TRBJ1-5; V: TRBV7-9; size: .; D: .; DNA: TGTGCCAGCAGCTTAGCGCAGGGACCTAATCAGCCCCAGCATTTT; CDR3: CASSLAQGPNQPQHF
J: TRBJ2-3; V: TRBV2; size: few; D: .; DNA: TGTGCCAGCTGCCTCACAGATACGCAGTATTTT; CDR3: CASCLTDTQYF
J: TRBJ2-7; V: TRBV7-2; size: many; D: .; DNA: TGTGCCAGCAGCGTATCCCTCTACGAGCAGTACTTC; CDR3: CASSVSLYEQYF
J: TRBJ1-1; V: TRBV12-3/TRBV12-4; size: once; D: .; DNA: TGTGCCAGCAGTATCGAGGCCGCGATGAACACTGAAGCTTTCTTT; CDR3: CASSIEAAMNTEAFF
J: TRBJ2-7; V: TRBV7-2; size: .; D: TRBD2; DNA: TGTGCCAGCAGCTTAGCCCTAGCGGGAGCGGGGGAGCAGTACTTC; CDR3: CASSLALAGAGEQYF
J: TRBJ2-7; V: TRBV27; size: .; D: .; DNA: TGTGCCAGCAGTTTATTTGCAGGGGAAGCCTACGAGCAGTACTTC; CDR3: CASSLFAGEAYEQYF
J: TRBJ1-6; V: TRBV11-2; size: few; D: .; DNA: TGTGCCAGCAGCCAAGAACATAGAAATTCACCCCTCCACTTT; CDR3: CASSQEHRNSPLHF
J: TRBJ2-5; V: TRBV7-2; size: .; D: .; DNA: TGTGCCAGCAGCCCCGATGAGGTCGCGGCCACGGGGACCCAGTACTTC; CDR3: CASSPDEVAATGTQYF
J: TRBJ2-1; V: TRBV11-2; size: .; D: .; DNA: TGTGCCAGCAGCTTAGCTTCGGGCCCTAGCTATGAGCAGTTCTTC; CDR3: CASSLASGPSYEQFF
J: TRBJ2-3; V: TRBV30; size: few; D: TRBD2; DNA: TGTGCCTGGAGGACTAGCCCAGATACGCAGTATTTT; CDR3: CAWRTSPDTQYF
J: TRBJ1-1; V: TRBV7-8; size: many; D: .; DNA: TGTGCCAGCAGCCACCTCCCTGGACAAGCTGAAGCTTTCTTT; CDR3: CASSHLPGQAEAFF
J: TRBJ1-2; V: TRBV7-9; size: once; D: .; DNA: TGTGCCAGCAGCTTAGTGCCGGGACGGTTGAACTATGGCTACACCTTC; CDR3: CASSLVPGRLNYGYTF
J: TRBJ1-5; V: TRBV7-2; size: many; D: TRBD1; DNA: TGTGCCAGCAGCTTAAGGACAGGGGGGGACAATCAGCCCCAGCATTTT; CDR3: CASSLRTGGDNQPQHF
J: TRBJ2-4; V: TRBV27; size: few; D: TRBD2; DNA: TGTGCCAGCAGTCTACAGCGGGGGGCAAACATTCAGTACTTC; CDR3: CASSLQRGANIQYF
J: TRBJ1-6; V: TRBV12-3/TRBV12-4; size: .; D: TRBD1; DNA: TGTGCCAGCAGTCCCTCCGGGACAGCTCGACCGCCCCTCCACTTT; CDR3: CASSPSGTARPPLHF
J: TRBJ2-3; V: TRBV4-1; size: once; D: TRBD2; DNA: TGCGCCAGCAGCCGTAGACTAGCGGGAGCCACCACAGATACGCAGTATTTT; CDR3: CASSRRLAGATTDTQYF
J: TRBJ2-7; V: TRBV7-2; size: .; D: TRBD1; DNA: TGTGCCAGCAGCTTAGCCTCGACAGGGCTAACCTACGAGCAGTACTTC; CDR3: CASSLASTGLTYEQYF
J: TRBJ1-2; V: TRBV12-3/TRBV12-4; size: many; D: .; DNA: TGTGCCAGCAGTTTTCGGGACTATGGCTACACCTTC; CDR3: CASSFRDYGYTF
J: TRBJ2-3; V: TRBV7-9; size: .; D: .; DNA: TGTGCCAGCAGACCTACCCGGACCCCGCAGTATTTT; CDR3: CASRPTRTPQYF
J: TRBJ2-1; V: TRBV7-6; size: few; D: TRBD2; DNA: TGTGCCAGCAGCTTCGGGACTAGCGGCACCCCTGAGCAGTTCTTC; CDR3: CASSFGTSGTPEQFF
J: TRBJ1-1; V: TRBV7-2; size: few; D: .; DNA: TGTGCCAGCAGCTCCCCTGGGGGCTTTAACACTGAAGCTTTCTTT; CDR3: CASSSPGGFNTEAFF
J: TRBJ2-5; V: TRBV7-2; size: .; D: TRBD2; DNA: TGTGCCAGCAGCTTAGGGGGACTAGCGGGGTTGTACCAAGAGACCCAGTGCTTC; CDR3: CASSLGGLAGLYQETQCF
J: TRBJ2-2; V: TRBV6-2/TRBV6-3; size: .; D: .; DNA: TGTGCCAGCAGAAAAGGGCTGAACACCGGGGAGCTGTTTTTT; CDR3: CASRKGLNTGELFF
J: TRBJ2-7; V: TRBV6-1; size: .; D: TRBD2; DNA: TGTGCCAGCAGTCGGGGGGAGTACGAGCAGTACTTC; CDR3: CASSRGEYEQYF
J: TRBJ2-3; V: TRBV12-3/TRBV12-4; size: .; D: TRBD2; DNA: TGTGCCAGCAGCCCCTTCCTACCTTTCGGCGGGGGGAGTGATACGCAGTATTTT; CDR3: CASSPFLPFGGGSDTQYF
J: TRBJ2-5; V: TRBV7-6; size: few; D: .; DNA: TGTGCCAGCAGCTTAGTCTCAGGGGAAGAGACCCAGTACTTC; CDR3: CASSLVSGEETQYF
J: TRBJ1-5; V: TRBV20-1; size: once; D: .; DNA: TGCAGTGCTAGAAGGGGAGAGACAAATCAGCCCCAGCATTTT; CDR3: CSARRGETNQPQHF